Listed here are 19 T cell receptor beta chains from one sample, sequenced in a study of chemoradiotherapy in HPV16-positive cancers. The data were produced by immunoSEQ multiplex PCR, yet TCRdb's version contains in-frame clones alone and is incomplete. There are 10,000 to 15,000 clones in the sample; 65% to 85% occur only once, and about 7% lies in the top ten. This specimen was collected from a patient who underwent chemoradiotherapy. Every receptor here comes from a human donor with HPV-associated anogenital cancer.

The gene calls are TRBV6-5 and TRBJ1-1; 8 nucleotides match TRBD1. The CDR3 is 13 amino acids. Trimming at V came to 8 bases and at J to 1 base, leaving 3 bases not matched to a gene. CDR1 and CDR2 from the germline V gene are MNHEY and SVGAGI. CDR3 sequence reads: CASQGAENTEAFF. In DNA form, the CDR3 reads TGTGCCAGCCAGGGGGCCGAGAACACTGAAGCTTTCTTT.

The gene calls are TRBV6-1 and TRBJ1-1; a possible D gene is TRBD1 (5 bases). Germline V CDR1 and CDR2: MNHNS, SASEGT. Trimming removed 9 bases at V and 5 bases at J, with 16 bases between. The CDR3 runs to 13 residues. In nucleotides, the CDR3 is TGTGCCAGTAGGCGCAGGGAGGGGACTGAAGCTTTCTTT. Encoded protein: CASRRREGTEAFF.

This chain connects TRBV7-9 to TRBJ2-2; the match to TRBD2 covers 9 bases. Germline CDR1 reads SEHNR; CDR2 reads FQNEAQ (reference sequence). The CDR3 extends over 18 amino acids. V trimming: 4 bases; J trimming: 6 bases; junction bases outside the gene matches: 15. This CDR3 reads CASSSTRPTSGFPGELFF. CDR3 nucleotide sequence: TGTGCCAGCAGCTCCACAAGACCCACTAGCGGGTTCCCCGGGGAGCTGTTTTTT. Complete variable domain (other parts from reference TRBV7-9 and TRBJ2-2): DTGVSQNPRHKITKRGQNVTFRCDPISEHNRLYWYRQTLGQGPEFLTYFQNEAQLEKSRLLSDRFSAERPKGSFSTLEIQRTEQGDSAMYLCASSSTRPTSGFPGELFFGEGSRLTVL.

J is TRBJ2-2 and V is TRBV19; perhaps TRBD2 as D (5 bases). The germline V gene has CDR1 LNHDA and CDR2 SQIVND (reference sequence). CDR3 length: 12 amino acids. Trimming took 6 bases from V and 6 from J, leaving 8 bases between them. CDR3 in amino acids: CASSGNPGELFF. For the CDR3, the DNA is TGTGCCAGTAGCGGGAATCCCGGGGAGCTGTTTTTT.

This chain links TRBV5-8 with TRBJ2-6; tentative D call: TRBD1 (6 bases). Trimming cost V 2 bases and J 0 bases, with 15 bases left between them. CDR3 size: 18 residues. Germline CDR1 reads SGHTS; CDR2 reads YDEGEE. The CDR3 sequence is CASSFRQESYSGANVLTF. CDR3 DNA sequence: TGTGCCAGCAGCTTCAGACAGGAGTCGTACTCTGGGGCCAACGTCCTGACTTTC.

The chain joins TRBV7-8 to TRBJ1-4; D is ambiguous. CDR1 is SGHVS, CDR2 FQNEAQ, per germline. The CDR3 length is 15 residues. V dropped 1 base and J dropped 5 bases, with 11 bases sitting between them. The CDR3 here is CASSLVGVLNEKLFF. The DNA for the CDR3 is TGTGCCAGCAGCTTAGTTGGGGTGCTAAATGAAAAACTGTTTTTT.

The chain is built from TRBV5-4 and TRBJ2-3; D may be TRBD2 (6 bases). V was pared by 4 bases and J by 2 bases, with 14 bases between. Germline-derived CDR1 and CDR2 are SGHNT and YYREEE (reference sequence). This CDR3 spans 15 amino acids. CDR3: CASSPTGGSTDTQYF. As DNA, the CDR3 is TGTGCCAGCAGCCCCACCGGGGGTTCCACAGATACGCAGTATTTT.

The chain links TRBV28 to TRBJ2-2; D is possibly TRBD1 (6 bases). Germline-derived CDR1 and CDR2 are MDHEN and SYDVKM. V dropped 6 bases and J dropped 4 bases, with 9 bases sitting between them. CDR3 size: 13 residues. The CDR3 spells CASSVGGTGELFF. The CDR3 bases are TGTGCCAGCAGCGTAGGGGGCACCGGGGAGCTGTTTTTT. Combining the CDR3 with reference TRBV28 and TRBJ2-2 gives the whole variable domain DVKVTQSSRYLVKRTGEKVFLECVQDMDHENMFWYRQDPGLGLRLIYFSYDVKMKEKGDIPEGYSVSREKKERFSLILESASTNQTSMYLCASSVGGTGELFFGEGSRLTVL.

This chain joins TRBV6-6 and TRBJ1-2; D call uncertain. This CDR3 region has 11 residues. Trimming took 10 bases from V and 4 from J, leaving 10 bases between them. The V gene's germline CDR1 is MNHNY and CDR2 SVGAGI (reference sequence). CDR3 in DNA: TGTGCCACCCATGACGGCTATGGCTACACCTTC. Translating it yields CATHDGYGYTF.

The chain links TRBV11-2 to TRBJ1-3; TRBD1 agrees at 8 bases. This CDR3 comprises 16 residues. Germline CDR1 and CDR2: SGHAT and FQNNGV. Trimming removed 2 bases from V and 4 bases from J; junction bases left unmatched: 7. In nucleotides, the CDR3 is TGTGCCAGCAGCTTATTGGCAGGGGGCGTCGGAAACACCATATATTTT. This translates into CASSLLAGGVGNTIYF.

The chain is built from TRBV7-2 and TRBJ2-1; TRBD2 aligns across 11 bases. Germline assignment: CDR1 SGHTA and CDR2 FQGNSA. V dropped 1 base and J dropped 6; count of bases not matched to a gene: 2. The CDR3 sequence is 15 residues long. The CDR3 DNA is TGTGCCAGCAGCTTAGGACTAGCGGGGATCAATGAGCAGTTCTTC. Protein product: CASSLGLAGINEQFF.

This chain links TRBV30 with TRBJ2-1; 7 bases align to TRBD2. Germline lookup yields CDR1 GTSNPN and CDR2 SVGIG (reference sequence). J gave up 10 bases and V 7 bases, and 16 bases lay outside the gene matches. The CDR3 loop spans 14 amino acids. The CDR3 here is CASHRGGSFEEQFF. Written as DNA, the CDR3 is TGTGCCTCCCATCGGGGCGGGAGTTTCGAGGAGCAGTTCTTC.

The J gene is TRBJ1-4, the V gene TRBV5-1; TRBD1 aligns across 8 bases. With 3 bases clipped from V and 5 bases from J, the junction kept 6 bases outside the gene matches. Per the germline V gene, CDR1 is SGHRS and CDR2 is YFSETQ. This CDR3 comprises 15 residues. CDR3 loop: CASSSDRVGNEKLFF. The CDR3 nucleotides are TGCGCCAGCAGCTCGGACAGGGTAGGGAATGAAAAACTGTTTTTT.

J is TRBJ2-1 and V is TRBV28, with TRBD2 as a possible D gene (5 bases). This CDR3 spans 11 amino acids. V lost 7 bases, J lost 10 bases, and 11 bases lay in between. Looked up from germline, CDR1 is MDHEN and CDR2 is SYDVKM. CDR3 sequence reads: CASTGEVEQFF. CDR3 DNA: TGTGCCAGCACCGGGGAAGTGGAGCAGTTCTTC. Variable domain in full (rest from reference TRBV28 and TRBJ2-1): DVKVTQSSRYLVKRTGEKVFLECVQDMDHENMFWYRQDPGLGLRLIYFSYDVKMKEKGDIPEGYSVSREKKERFSLILESASTNQTSMYLCASTGEVEQFFGPGTRLTVL.

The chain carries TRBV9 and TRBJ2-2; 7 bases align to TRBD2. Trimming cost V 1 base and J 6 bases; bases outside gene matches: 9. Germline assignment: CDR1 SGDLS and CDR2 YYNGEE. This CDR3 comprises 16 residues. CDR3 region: CASSVSSPRGAGELFF. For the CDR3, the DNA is TGTGCCAGCAGCGTATCCTCGCCCCGGGGGGCCGGGGAGCTGTTTTTT.

CDR3 sequence reads: CSVARADTQYF. Here the CDR3 DNA reads TGCAGCGTTGCAAGGGCAGATACGCAGTATTTT. The chain recombines TRBV29-1 with TRBJ2-3; D remains unclear. Looked up from germline, CDR1 is SQVTM and CDR2 is ANQGSEA. Trimming took 4 bases from V and 4 from J, leaving 6 bases between them. The CDR3 contains 11 residues.

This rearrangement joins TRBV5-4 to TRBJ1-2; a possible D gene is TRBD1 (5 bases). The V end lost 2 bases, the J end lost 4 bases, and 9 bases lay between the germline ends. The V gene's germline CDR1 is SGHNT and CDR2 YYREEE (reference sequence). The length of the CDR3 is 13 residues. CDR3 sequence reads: CASSLGRVYGYTF. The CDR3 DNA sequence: TGTGCCAGCAGCTTAGGCAGGGTCTATGGCTACACCTTC.

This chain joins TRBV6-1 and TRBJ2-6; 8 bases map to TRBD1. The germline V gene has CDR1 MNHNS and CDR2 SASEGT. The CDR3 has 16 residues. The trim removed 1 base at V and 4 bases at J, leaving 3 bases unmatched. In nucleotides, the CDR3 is TGTGCCAGCAGTGAAGGGACAGGGTCCGGGGCCAACGTCCTGACTTTC. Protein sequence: CASSEGTGSGANVLTF.

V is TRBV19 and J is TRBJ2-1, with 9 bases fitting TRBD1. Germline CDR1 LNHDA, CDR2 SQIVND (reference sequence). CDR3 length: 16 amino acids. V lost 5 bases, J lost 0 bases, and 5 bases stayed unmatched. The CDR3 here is CASSAVDRGSYNEQFF. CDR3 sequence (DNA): TGTGCCAGTAGTGCAGTGGACAGGGGCTCCTACAATGAGCAGTTCTTC.